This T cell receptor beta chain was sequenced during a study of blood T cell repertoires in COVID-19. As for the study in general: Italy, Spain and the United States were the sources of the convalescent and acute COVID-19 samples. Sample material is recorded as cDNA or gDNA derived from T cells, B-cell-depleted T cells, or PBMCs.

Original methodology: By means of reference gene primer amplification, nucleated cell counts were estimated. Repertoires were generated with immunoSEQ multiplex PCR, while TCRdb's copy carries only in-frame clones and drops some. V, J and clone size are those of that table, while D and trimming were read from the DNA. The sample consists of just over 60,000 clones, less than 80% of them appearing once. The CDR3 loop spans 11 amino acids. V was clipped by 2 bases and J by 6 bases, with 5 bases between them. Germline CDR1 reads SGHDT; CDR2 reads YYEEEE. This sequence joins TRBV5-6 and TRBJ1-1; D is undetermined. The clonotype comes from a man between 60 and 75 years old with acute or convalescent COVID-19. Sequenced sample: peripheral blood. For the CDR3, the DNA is TGTGCCAGCAGCTTCTCGGCTGAAGCTTTCTTT. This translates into CASSFSAEAFF.